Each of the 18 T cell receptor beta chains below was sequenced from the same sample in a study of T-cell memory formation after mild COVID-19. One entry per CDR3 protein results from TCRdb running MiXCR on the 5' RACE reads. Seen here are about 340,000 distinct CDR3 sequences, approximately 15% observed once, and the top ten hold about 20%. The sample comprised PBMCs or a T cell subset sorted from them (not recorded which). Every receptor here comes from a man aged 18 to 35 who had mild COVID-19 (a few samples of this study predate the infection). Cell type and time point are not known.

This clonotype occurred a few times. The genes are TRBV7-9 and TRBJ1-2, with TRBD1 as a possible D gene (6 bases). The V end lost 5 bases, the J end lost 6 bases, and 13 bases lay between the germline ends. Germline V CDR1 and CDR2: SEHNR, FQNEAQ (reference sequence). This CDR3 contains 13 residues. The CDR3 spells CASSDRSTDGYTF. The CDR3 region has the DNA TGTGCCAGCAGCGACAGGTCCACGGATGGCTACACCTTC.

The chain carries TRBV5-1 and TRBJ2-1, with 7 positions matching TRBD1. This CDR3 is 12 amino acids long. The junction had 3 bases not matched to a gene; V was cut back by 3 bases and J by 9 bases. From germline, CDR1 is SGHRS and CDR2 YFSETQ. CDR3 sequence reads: CASSYRGSEQFF. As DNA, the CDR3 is TGCGCCAGCAGCTACAGGGGTTCTGAGCAGTTCTTC.

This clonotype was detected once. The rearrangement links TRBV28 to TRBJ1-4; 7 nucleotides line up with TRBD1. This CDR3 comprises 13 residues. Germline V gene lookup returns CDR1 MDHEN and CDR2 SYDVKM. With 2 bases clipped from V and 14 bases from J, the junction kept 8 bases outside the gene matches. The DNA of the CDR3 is TGTGCCAGCAGTTTACGCCTCGACAGGGTCCTGTTTTTT. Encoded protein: CASSLRLDRVLFF.

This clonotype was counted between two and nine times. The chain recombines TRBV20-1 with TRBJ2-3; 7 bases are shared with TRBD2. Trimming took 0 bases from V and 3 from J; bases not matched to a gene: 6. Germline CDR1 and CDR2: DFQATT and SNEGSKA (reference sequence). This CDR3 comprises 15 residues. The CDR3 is CSARDEAGVTDTQYF. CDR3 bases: TGCAGTGCTAGAGATGAGGCGGGGGTAACAGATACGCAGTATTTT.

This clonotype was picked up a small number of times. CDR3 region: CASSLVARATDTQYF. CDR3 DNA: TGTGCCAGCAGCTTAGTCGCCAGGGCCACAGATACGCAGTATTTT. The rearrangement joins TRBV7-8 to TRBJ2-3; D possibly corresponds to TRBD1 (5 bases). Germline-derived CDR1 and CDR2 are SGHVS and FQNEAQ. The CDR3 loop spans 15 amino acids. The ends were cut back, 1 base at V and 2 bases at J, with 10 bases in the middle.

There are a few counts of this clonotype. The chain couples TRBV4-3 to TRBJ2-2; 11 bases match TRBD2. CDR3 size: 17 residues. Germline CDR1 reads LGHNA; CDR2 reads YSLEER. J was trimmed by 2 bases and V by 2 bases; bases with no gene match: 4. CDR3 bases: TGCGCCAGCAGCCAAACCGGGACTAGCGGTAACACCGGGGAGCTGTTTTTT. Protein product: CASSQTGTSGNTGELFF.

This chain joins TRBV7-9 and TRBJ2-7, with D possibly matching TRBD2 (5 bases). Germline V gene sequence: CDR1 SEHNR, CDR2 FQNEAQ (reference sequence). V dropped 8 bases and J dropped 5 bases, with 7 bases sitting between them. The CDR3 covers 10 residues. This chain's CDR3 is CASFGDEQYF. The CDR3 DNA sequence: TGTGCCAGCTTCGGGGACGAGCAGTACTTC.

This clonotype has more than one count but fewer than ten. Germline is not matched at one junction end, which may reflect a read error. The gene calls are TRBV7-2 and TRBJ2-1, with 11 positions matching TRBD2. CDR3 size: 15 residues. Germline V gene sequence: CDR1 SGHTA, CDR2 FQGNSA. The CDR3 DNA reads TGTGCCAGCAGCCCGACTAGCGGGGCCTATAATGAGCAGTTCTTC. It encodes CASSPTSGAYNEQFF.

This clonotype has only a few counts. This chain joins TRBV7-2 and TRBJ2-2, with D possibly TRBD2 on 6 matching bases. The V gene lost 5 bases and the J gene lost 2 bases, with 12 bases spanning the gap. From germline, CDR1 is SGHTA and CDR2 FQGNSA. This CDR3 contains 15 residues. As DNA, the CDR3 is TGTGCCAGCAGCCAAAGCGGGCTAAACACCGGGGAGCTGTTTTTT. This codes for CASSQSGLNTGELFF. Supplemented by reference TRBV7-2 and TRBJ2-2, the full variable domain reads GAGVSQSPSNKVTEKGKDVELRCDPISGHTALYWYRQSLGQGLEFLIYFQGNSAPDKSGLPSDRFSAERTGGSVSTLTIQRTQQEDSAVYLCASSQSGLNTGELFFGEGSRLTVL.

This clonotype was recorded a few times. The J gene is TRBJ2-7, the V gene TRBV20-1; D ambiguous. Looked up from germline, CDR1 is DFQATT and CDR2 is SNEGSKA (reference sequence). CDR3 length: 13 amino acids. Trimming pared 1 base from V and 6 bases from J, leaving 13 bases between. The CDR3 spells CSARAWSRLEQYF. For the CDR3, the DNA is TGCAGTGCTAGAGCGTGGAGTCGGCTCGAGCAGTACTTC.

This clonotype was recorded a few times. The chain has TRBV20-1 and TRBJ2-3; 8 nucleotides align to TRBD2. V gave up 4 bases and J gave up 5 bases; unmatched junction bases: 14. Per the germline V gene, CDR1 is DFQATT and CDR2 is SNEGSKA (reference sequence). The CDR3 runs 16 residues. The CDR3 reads CSATGGGPLGVDTQYF. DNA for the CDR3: TGCAGTGCTACCGGCGGGGGGCCACTCGGGGTAGATACGCAGTATTTT.

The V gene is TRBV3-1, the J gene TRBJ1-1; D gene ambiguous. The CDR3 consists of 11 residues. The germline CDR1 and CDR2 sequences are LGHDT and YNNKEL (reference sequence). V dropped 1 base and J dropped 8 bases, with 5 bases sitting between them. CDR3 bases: TGTGCCAGCAGCCAAGGTCAAGAAGCTTTCTTT. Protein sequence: CASSQGQEAFF.

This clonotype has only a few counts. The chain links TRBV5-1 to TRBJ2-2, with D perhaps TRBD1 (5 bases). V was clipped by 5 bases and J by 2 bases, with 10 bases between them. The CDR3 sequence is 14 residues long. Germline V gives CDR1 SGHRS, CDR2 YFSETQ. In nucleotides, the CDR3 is TGCGCCAGCAGATTGACAGTAAACACCGGGGAGCTGTTTTTT. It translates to CASRLTVNTGELFF.

CDR3 residues: CASNHGGGDTEAFF. The CDR3 DNA is TGTGCCAGCAACCACGGTGGGGGGGACACTGAAGCTTTCTTT. The V call is TRBV5-8, the J call TRBJ1-1; possibly TRBD1 for D (5 bases). Germline V gene lookup returns CDR1 SGHTS and CDR2 YDEGEE. The V gene lost 6 bases and the J gene lost 3 bases, with 15 bases spanning the gap. This CDR3 region has 14 residues.

The CDR3 is CASSVGLAGYTDTQYF. The CDR3 bases are TGTGCCAGCAGCGTAGGCCTAGCGGGTTACACAGATACGCAGTATTTT. The chain employs TRBV9 and TRBJ2-3, with 8 bases that match TRBD2. The V and J ends lost 0 bases and 2 bases, in that order; junction bases with no gene match: 5. CDR3 length equals 16 residues. CDR1 SGDLS and CDR2 YYNGEE come from the germline V gene.

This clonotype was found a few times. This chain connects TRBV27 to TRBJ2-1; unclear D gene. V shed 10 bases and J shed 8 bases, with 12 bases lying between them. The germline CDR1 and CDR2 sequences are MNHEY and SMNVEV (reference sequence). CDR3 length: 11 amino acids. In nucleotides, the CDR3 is TGTGCCATCGGCCCCGGGCATGAGCAGTTCTTC. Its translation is CAIGPGHEQFF.

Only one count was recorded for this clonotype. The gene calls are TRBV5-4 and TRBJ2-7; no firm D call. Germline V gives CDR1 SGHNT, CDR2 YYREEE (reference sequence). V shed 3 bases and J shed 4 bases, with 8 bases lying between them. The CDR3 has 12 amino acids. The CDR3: CASSYDGYEQYV. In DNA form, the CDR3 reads TGTGCCAGCAGCTACGACGGATACGAGCAGTACGTC.

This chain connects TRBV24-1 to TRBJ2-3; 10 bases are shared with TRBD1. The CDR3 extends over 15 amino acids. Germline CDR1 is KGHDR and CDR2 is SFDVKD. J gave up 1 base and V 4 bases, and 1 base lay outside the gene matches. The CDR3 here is CATSEGTGGTDTQYF. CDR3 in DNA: TGTGCCACCAGTGAAGGGACAGGGGGCACAGATACGCAGTATTTT.